This TCR beta chain was sequenced in a study of shared clonotypes between healthy human individuals. Study-wide results and caveats: Memory subsets generally showed lower estimated richness than naive subsets. Non-shared clonotypes showed lower generation probabilities than clonotypes common to all four donors.

At deep level, the assay was performed. Here immunoSEQ multiplex PCR was the method, and the copy in TCRdb shows in-frame clones only, minus some. The sample has some 2 million clones; about 95% are singletons. The V and J ends lost 3 bases and 3 bases respectively, with 14 bases between them. Germline CDR1 and CDR2: PRHDT and FYEKMQ (reference sequence). This CDR3 has 15 residues. About this clone: The target antigen is unknown.

Naive CD8 cells were CD45RO-negative, positively selected for CCR7, excluding terminally differentiated effector memory CD45RA+ cells. The clonotype comes from a man aged 18 to 29 in good health. The specimen was naive CD8+ T cells sorted from blood. The J gene is TRBJ1-2, the V gene TRBV13, with D hard to call. In DNA, the CDR3 is TGTGCCAGCAGCTTTGGCCGAGACCTCCACTATGGCTACACCTTC. This encodes CASSFGRDLHYGYTF.